Listed here are 24 T cell receptor beta chains from one sample, sequenced in a study of blood T cell repertoires in COVID-19. Data came from immunoSEQ multiplex PCR; TCRdb stores just in-frame clones and leaves some out. This table has 150,000 to 200,000 clones, roughly 90% appearing once. Sequencing was done on a sample of peripheral blood. The origin of the receptors is a woman between 45 and 60 years old with acute or convalescent COVID-19.

The CDR3 DNA is TGTGCCAGCAGCGAGGGACAGGCTAATGAAAAACTGTTTTTT. This encodes CASSEGQANEKLFF. The chain combines TRBV2 with TRBJ1-4, with 8 bases lining up with TRBD1. Germline V CDR1 and CDR2: SNHLY, FYNNEI. The CDR3 length is 14 residues. J lost 3 bases, V lost 6 bases, and 3 bases had no gene match. The full variable domain, rest sourced from reference TRBV2 and TRBJ1-4, is EPEVTQTPSHQVTQMGQEVILRCVPISNHLYFYWYRQILGQKVEFLVSFYNNEISEKSEIFDDQFSVERPDGSNFTLKIRSTKLEDSAMYFCASSEGQANEKLFFGSGTQLSVL.

The chain combines TRBV27 with TRBJ2-2, with 9 bases aligning to TRBD2. Germline-derived CDR1 and CDR2 are MNHEY and SMNVEV (reference sequence). The CDR3 consists of 13 residues. J gave up 5 bases and V 6 bases, and 1 base lay outside the gene matches. The CDR3 DNA reads TGTGCCAGCAGGCTAGCGGGGACCGGGGAGCTGTTTTTT. Translated: CASRLAGTGELFF.

This rearrangement joins TRBV19 to TRBJ1-5, with D tentatively TRBD1 (5 bases). V shed 5 bases and J shed 6 bases, with 17 bases lying between them. The V gene's germline CDR1 is LNHDA and CDR2 SQIVND (reference sequence). The CDR3 has 15 amino acids. CDR3 amino acids: CASSPPFKGLQPQHF. In DNA, the CDR3 is TGTGCCAGTAGTCCCCCGTTTAAGGGACTTCAGCCCCAGCATTTT.

The chain is built from TRBV5-1 and TRBJ2-1, with 10 bases lining up with TRBD2. After removal of 0 bases from V and 12 bases from J, the junction contained 6 bases not matched to a gene. CDR1 and CDR2 (germline): SGHRS, YFSETQ. The CDR3 is 14 amino acids. The CDR3 coding sequence is TGCGCCAGCAGCTTGGATTCTAGCGGGGGAAGGCAGTTCTTC. Amino acids: CASSLDSSGGRQFF.

The J gene is TRBJ2-5, the V gene TRBV10-2; TRBD1 matches 7 bases. The CDR3 loop spans 17 amino acids. CDR1 and CDR2 (germline): WSHSY, SAAADI. Trimming removed 5 bases from V and 0 bases from J; junction bases left unmatched: 12. The CDR3 DNA reads as TGCGCCAGCAGTAAGGACAGGCTCTCCCCCTACCAAGAGACCCAGTACTTC. This gives the protein CASSKDRLSPYQETQYF.

The chain recombines TRBV19 with TRBJ2-1; the D gene is possibly TRBD2 (6 bases). CDR3 length: 14 residues. V was shortened by 1 base and J by 2 bases, with 6 bases between the two germline ends. CDR1 and CDR2 (germline): LNHDA, SQIVND (reference sequence). The CDR3 protein is CASSIGGTYNEQFF. CDR3 nucleotide sequence: TGTGCCAGTAGTATAGGCGGGACCTACAATGAGCAGTTCTTC.

The gene calls are TRBV6-5 and TRBJ1-1, with D unclear. Germline CDR1 reads MNHEY; CDR2 reads SVGAGI. Trimming took off 8 bases at V and 7 bases at J, with 11 bases between the two ends. The CDR3 loop spans 11 amino acids. The CDR3 spells CASGLGVEAFF. CDR3 nucleotide sequence: TGTGCCAGCGGACTCGGGGTTGAAGCTTTCTTT.

This clone has more than one count but fewer than ten. The rearrangement joins TRBV2 to TRBJ1-2, with D unclear. The germline V gene encodes CDR1 SNHLY and CDR2 FYNNEI. The CDR3 is made up of 14 amino acids. Trimming removed 4 bases from V and 2 bases from J, with 11 bases in between. CDR3 in amino acids: CASSAEHGNYGYTF. DNA for the CDR3: TGTGCCAGCAGTGCGGAGCATGGGAACTATGGCTACACCTTC.

This clone was counted a few times. V and J are TRBV7-9 and TRBJ1-2; a weak D match, TRBD1 (5 bases). The CDR3 loop spans 16 amino acids. V was shortened by 9 bases and J by 1 base, with 21 bases between the two germline ends. Germline CDR1 SEHNR, CDR2 FQNEAQ (reference sequence). The CDR3 is CASGTEGRVLNYGYTF. In DNA form, the CDR3 reads TGTGCCAGTGGGACGGAAGGGAGGGTACTTAACTATGGCTACACCTTC. Drawing the rest from reference TRBV7-9 and TRBJ1-2, the complete variable domain is DTGVSQNPRHKITKRGQNVTFRCDPISEHNRLYWYRQTLGQGPEFLTYFQNEAQLEKSRLLSDRFSAERPKGSFSTLEIQRTEQGDSAMYLCASGTEGRVLNYGYTFGSGTRLTVV.

The J gene is TRBJ2-3, the V gene TRBV24-1, with 10 bases aligning to TRBD1. The J segment lost 6 bases and the V segment lost 0 bases, leaving 5 bases of the junction unmatched. Germline CDR1 is KGHDR and CDR2 is SFDVKD. The CDR3 is 16 amino acids. CDR3: CATSDLGTGALDTQYF. In DNA form, the CDR3 reads TGTGCCACCAGTGATTTGGGGACAGGGGCATTGGATACGCAGTATTTT.

This clone was counted between two and nine times. This chain uses TRBV12-3 or TRBV12-4 with TRBJ2-7; 7 bases match TRBD1. V shed 3 bases, J shed 13 bases, and the junction held 12 bases outside the gene matches. The CDR3 runs to 13 residues. The CDR3 nucleotides are TGTGCCAGCAGTTTGGTCCTGAGGACAGGCGAATACTTC. Protein sequence: CASSLVLRTGEYF.

This clone has only one observation. This sequence joins TRBV24-1 and TRBJ1-5; no clear D. The germline V gene has CDR1 KGHDR and CDR2 SFDVKD. Trimming took off 2 bases at V and 2 bases at J, with 15 bases between the two ends. The CDR3 covers 17 residues. CDR3 amino acids: CATSDSGRDGGNQPQHF. CDR3 bases: TGTGCCACCAGTGATTCAGGCCGGGATGGAGGCAATCAGCCCCAGCATTTT.

J is TRBJ1-2 and V is TRBV15; unclear D gene. Germline loops: CDR1 LNHNV, CDR2 YYDKDF (reference sequence). The CDR3 runs to 15 residues. Trimming took off 0 bases at V and 6 bases at J, with 14 bases between the two ends. CDR3 amino acids: CATSRDLGRENGYTF. The CDR3 coding sequence is TGTGCCACCAGCAGAGATCTTGGCCGGGAGAATGGCTACACCTTC.

The rearrangement joins TRBV11-2 to TRBJ1-4; no definite D call. The CDR3 loop spans 12 amino acids. Trimming took off 5 bases at V and 7 bases at J, with 8 bases between the two ends. The germline V gene encodes CDR1 SGHAT and CDR2 FQNNGV. Written as DNA, the CDR3 is TGTGCCAGCAGCCCGCGCCCTGAAAAACTGTTTTTT. It specifies CASSPRPEKLFF.

V is TRBV19 and J is TRBJ1-5, with no clear D. Germline V CDR1 and CDR2: LNHDA, SQIVND (reference sequence). V lost 2 bases, J lost 4 bases, and 6 bases lay in between. This CDR3 is 13 amino acids long. In DNA, the CDR3 is TGTGCCAGTAGTATATTCGAGAATCAGCCCCAGCATTTT. This sequence encodes CASSIFENQPQHF.

CDR3 DNA sequence: TGTGCCAGCAGCCCCCTAGGGGGTGGGGTTGTGAGGTGGGAGCAGTACTTC. Encoded protein: CASSPLGGGVVRWEQYF. This chain joins TRBV7-9 and TRBJ2-7; D might be TRBD1 (6 bases). The CDR3 length is 17 residues. Germline CDR1 is SEHNR and CDR2 is FQNEAQ (reference sequence). Trimming cost V 5 bases and J 7 bases, with 27 bases left between them.

The table lists this clone with a few counts. The rearrangement uses TRBV18 and TRBJ2-1, with no clear D. CDR1 and CDR2 from the germline V gene are KGHSH and LQKENI. There are 11 residues in the CDR3. V gave up 7 bases and J gave up 9 bases, with 10 bases separating them. The CDR3 sequence: CASFSGGEQFF. The CDR3, as DNA: TGTGCCAGCTTCTCGGGTGGTGAGCAGTTCTTC.

The chain has TRBV18 and TRBJ1-2, with 8 bases matching TRBD1. V lost 3 bases to trimming and J lost 6 bases; unmatched junction nucleotides: 6. The CDR3 loop spans 14 amino acids. Germline V gives CDR1 KGHSH, CDR2 LQKENI. The CDR3 coding sequence is TGTGCCAGCTCACCTCAGGGGGCTTCGGATGGCTACACCTTC. Protein product: CASSPQGASDGYTF.

The V and J genes are TRBV7-2 and TRBJ1-2, with 7 nucleotides matching TRBD1. The J segment lost 4 bases and the V segment lost 5 bases, leaving 10 bases of the junction unmatched. Germline CDR1 and CDR2: SGHTA and FQGNSA. The length of the CDR3 is 15 residues. The CDR3 DNA reads TGTGCCAGCAGCCTCAATTCCGGGACAGCCTATGGCTACACCTTC. It codes for CASSLNSGTAYGYTF.

V is TRBV14 and J is TRBJ2-3; TRBD2 matches 7 bases. Germline V gene sequence: CDR1 SGHDN, CDR2 FVKESK. J gave up 4 bases and V 1 base, and 8 bases lay outside the gene matches. This CDR3 region has 16 residues. This CDR3 reads CASSQAAGRGPDTQYF. The DNA for the CDR3 is TGTGCCAGCAGCCAAGCAGCAGGGAGGGGACCAGATACGCAGTATTTT.

The V call is TRBV5-1, the J call TRBJ2-7; possible D gene TRBD2, 6 bases. Germline loops: CDR1 SGHRS, CDR2 YFSETQ. V was cut by 2 bases and J by 5 bases, with 20 bases left in between. The CDR3 is 16 residues long. The CDR3 DNA is TGCGCCAGCAGCTTACGTTTGGGGACTCCGCTCCACGAGCAGTACTTC. Its protein product is CASSLRLGTPLHEQYF.

The chain has TRBV6-5 and TRBJ2-1; 7 bases fit TRBD2. There are 15 residues in the CDR3. Trimming cost V 6 bases and J 10 bases; bases outside gene matches: 15. The germline gives CDR1 MNHEY, CDR2 SVGAGI. The CDR3 DNA is TGTGCCAGCAGGCAGGGCGGAGCAATCGGGGGGGAGCAGTTCTTC. This encodes CASRQGGAIGGEQFF.

The chain uses TRBV12-3 or TRBV12-4 and TRBJ2-1; D unresolved. The CDR3 has 12 residues. V gave up 2 bases and J gave up 7 bases, with 6 bases separating them. CDR3 nucleotide sequence: TGTGCCAGCAGTTTAATAGCTAATGAGCAGTTCTTC. It encodes CASSLIANEQFF.

This sequence joins TRBV6-6 and TRBJ1-1; D may be TRBD1 (5 bases). V was trimmed by 2 bases and J by 1 base, leaving 8 bases between them. Germline-derived CDR1 and CDR2 are MNHNY and SVGAGI (reference sequence). The CDR3 runs 14 residues. CDR3 coding DNA: TGTGCCAGCAGTTACCGGCAGGGGAACACTGAAGCTTTCTTT. Amino acids: CASSYRQGNTEAFF.